This T cell receptor (beta chain) was identified during a study of post-analysis software for immune sequencing data. Study findings and constraints: Patients used several TRBV segments, including TRBV5-6, TRBV5-1 and TRBV20-1, more often than controls. Compared against controls, patients with multiple sclerosis displayed significantly lower normalized Chao1 diversity.

This clonotype was detected only a few times. What it binds is not known. The V gene lost 6 bases and the J gene lost 4 bases, with 15 bases spanning the gap. The CDR3 covers 14 residues. TCR beta cDNA libraries included unique molecular identifiers. The authors obtained approximately 460,000 cDNA molecules from approximately 1 to 10 million T cells. TCRdb recomputed calls from the PCR reads with MiXCR, one row per CDR3 protein. The sample records about 500,000 distinct CDR3 sequences, roughly 46% being singletons. The chain has TRBV12-3 or TRBV12-4 and TRBJ2-5; possibly TRBD2 for D (5 bases). The sample was blood. The sequence came from a girl aged 5 to 17 with multiple sclerosis. The CDR3 loop is CASRGGPRRETQYF. The DNA for the CDR3 is TGTGCCAGCAGGGGCGGGCCCAGAAGAGAGACCCAGTACTTC.